This record covers a single T cell receptor (beta chain). Investigators amplified TCR beta CDR3 regions from RNA transcripts. Second-round multiplex PCR came after a first-round RT-PCR that employed HTBI primers. TCRdb reprocessed the multiplex PCR reads with MiXCR, giving one entry per CDR3 protein. The sample holds approximately 700,000 distinct CDR3 sequences, about 44% seen once. The data derive from a study of Graves' ophthalmopathy and Graves' hyperthyroidism. The CDR3 covers 16 residues. V was trimmed by 4 bases and J by 9 bases, leaving 20 bases between them. Germline V gene lookup returns CDR1 SGDLS and CDR2 YYNGEE.

This receptor was taken from an adult man with Graves' ophthalmopathy. The genes are TRBV9 and TRBJ1-6, with D unresolved. Sequences were obtained from peripheral blood. The CDR3 DNA is TGTGCCAGCAGCTTCAGTGGAGGGTTTGGGATTTCACCCCTCCACTTT. Protein: CASSFSGGFGISPLHF.